This T cell receptor (beta chain) was identified in a study of blood T cell repertoires in COVID-19. Germline V lookup: CDR1 LNHDA, CDR2 SQIVND (reference sequence). V trimming: 7 bases; J trimming: 6 bases; junction bases outside the gene matches: 6. The CDR3 sequence is 13 residues long. The data were produced by immunoSEQ multiplex PCR, yet TCRdb's version contains in-frame clones alone and is incomplete. This table has nearly 80,000 clones, roughly 80% appearing once. The receptor's source is an older woman with acute or convalescent COVID-19. Sequencing was performed on peripheral blood. This rearrangement joins TRBV19 to TRBJ2-1; TRBD1 aligns across 7 bases. CDR3 sequence: CASNRQGTNEQFF. Here the CDR3 DNA reads TGTGCCAGTAACAGACAGGGCACCAATGAGCAGTTCTTC.